These T cell receptor gamma chains were read from a single sample in a study of intestinal T cells in coeliac disease. TCRdb used CATT to re-call clones from the multiplex PCR reads. The table lists 1,800 or so gamma-chain clones, 50% of them singletons. Input material: a duodenal biopsy. Receptors were obtained from a human donor with celiac disease. Both conserved end residues are part of each CDR3. The order of the fields is clone size, J gene, V gene, CDR3 protein, CDR3 DNA. Clone size is shown for a subset of rows, as once, few, many or a class of expanded clone.

clone_size: -
j_call: TRGJP1
v_call: TRGV10
cdr3_aa: CAAWDPPYTTGWFKIF
cdr3_nt: TGTGCTGCGTGGGATCCCCCATATACCACTGGTTGGTTCAAGATATTT

clone_size: few
j_call: TRGJ1/TRGJ2
v_call: TRGV9
cdr3_aa: CALWEVPDYYKKLF
cdr3_nt: TGTGCCTTGTGGGAGGTGCCGGATTATTATAAGAAACTCTTT

clone_size: -
j_call: TRGJ1/TRGJ2
v_call: TRGV9
cdr3_aa: CALWEAFYYKKLF
cdr3_nt: TGTGCCTTGTGGGAGGCCTTTTATTATAAGAAACTCTTT

clone_size: -
j_call: TRGJP1
v_call: TRGV2
cdr3_aa: CATWDLTPPGWFKIF
cdr3_nt: TGTGCCACCTGGGACCTGACCCCCCCTGGTTGGTTCAAGATATTT

clone_size: -
j_call: TRGJP1
v_call: TRGV2
cdr3_aa: CATWENGTSTTGWFKIF
cdr3_nt: TGTGCCACCTGGGAAAACGGGACCAGTACCACTGGTTGGTTCAAGATATTT

clone_size: -
j_call: TRGJ1/TRGJ2
v_call: TRGV3
cdr3_aa: CATWDIYYKKLF
cdr3_nt: TGTGCCACCTGGGACATTTATTATAAGAAACTCTTT

clone_size: large
j_call: TRGJP2
v_call: TRGV2
cdr3_aa: CATWDGDWIKTF
cdr3_nt: TGTGCCACCTGGGACGGTGATTGGATCAAGACGTTT

clone_size: -
j_call: TRGJ1/TRGJ2
v_call: TRGV2
cdr3_aa: CATMLVYYKKLF
cdr3_nt: TGTGCCACTATGCTAGTCTATTATAAGAAACTCTTT

clone_size: large
j_call: TRGJ1/TRGJ2
v_call: TRGV2
cdr3_aa: CATWDVGDYYKKLF
cdr3_nt: TGTGCCACCTGGGACGTGGGGGATTATTATAAGAAACTCTTT

clone_size: -
j_call: TRGJ1/TRGJ2
v_call: TRGV10
cdr3_aa: CAAWIFYYKKLF
cdr3_nt: TGTGCTGCGTGGATCTTTTATTATAAGAAACTCTTT

clone_size: -
j_call: TRGJP1
v_call: TRGV2
cdr3_aa: CATWEDGTNTTGWFKIF
cdr3_nt: TGTGCCACCTGGGAAGACGGGACCAATACCACTGGTTGGTTCAAGATATTT

clone_size: large
j_call: TRGJP2
v_call: TRGV8
cdr3_aa: CATWDRPPQSSDWIKTF
cdr3_nt: TGTGCCACCTGGGATAGGCCACCCCAGAGTAGTGATTGGATCAAGACGTTT

clone_size: -
j_call: TRGJ1/TRGJ2
v_call: TRGV9
cdr3_aa: CACQAYYKKLF
cdr3_nt: TGTGCTTGTCAAGCCTATTATAAGAAACTCTTT

clone_size: few
j_call: TRGJP2
v_call: TRGV2
cdr3_aa: CATWDGNWIKTF
cdr3_nt: TGTGCCACCTGGGACGGGAATTGGATCAAGACGTTT

clone_size: once
j_call: TRGJ1/TRGJ2
v_call: TRGV3
cdr3_aa: CATWDRDPNYKKLF
cdr3_nt: TGTGCCACCTGGGACCGTGACCCGAATTATAAGAAACTCTTT

clone_size: few
j_call: TRGJ1/TRGJ2
v_call: TRGV2
cdr3_aa: CATWDAKNYYKKLF
cdr3_nt: TGTGCCACCTGGGACGCGAAGAATTATTATAAGAAACTCTTT

clone_size: -
j_call: TRGJ1/TRGJ2
v_call: TRGV2
cdr3_aa: CATWEPPPIYYKKLF
cdr3_nt: TGCGCCACCTGGGAACCACCCCCAATTTATTATAAGAAACTCTTT

clone_size: -
j_call: TRGJ1/TRGJ2
v_call: TRGV8
cdr3_aa: CATWVSLEKLF
cdr3_nt: TGTGCCACCTGGGTAAGTCTTGAGAAACTCTTT

clone_size: -
j_call: TRGJ1/TRGJ2
v_call: TRGV10
cdr3_aa: CAAWPKKLF
cdr3_nt: TGTGCTGCGTGGCCTAAGAAACTCTTT

clone_size: -
j_call: TRGJP1
v_call: TRGV10
cdr3_aa: CAAWDWEYGGWFKIF
cdr3_nt: TGTGCTGCGTGGGATTGGGAATACGGTGGTTGGTTCAAGATATTT

clone_size: large
j_call: TRGJP1
v_call: TRGV10
cdr3_aa: CAAWDIWVTGWFKIF
cdr3_nt: TGTGCTGCGTGGGATATCTGGGTCACTGGTTGGTTCAAGATATTT

clone_size: large
j_call: TRGJ1/TRGJ2
v_call: TRGV10
cdr3_aa: CAAWDREKKLF
cdr3_nt: TGTGCTGCGTGGGATCGCGAGAAGAAACTCTTT

clone_size: -
j_call: TRGJP1
v_call: TRGV10
cdr3_aa: CARGIPLNGWFKIF
cdr3_nt: TGTGCGCGTGGGATTCCCCTCAACGGTTGGTTCAAGATATTT

clone_size: -
j_call: TRGJ1/TRGJ2
v_call: TRGV10
cdr3_aa: CAAWVIPPGSNYYKKLF
cdr3_nt: TGTGCTGCGTGGGTTATCCCCCCGGGTAGTAATTATTATAAGAAACTCTTT

clone_size: large
j_call: TRGJP2
v_call: TRGV3
cdr3_aa: CATWCKSSDWIKTF
cdr3_nt: TGTGCCACCTGGTGTAAAAGTAGTGATTGGATCAAGACGTTT

clone_size: few
j_call: TRGJ1/TRGJ2
v_call: TRGV9
cdr3_aa: CALWEVKYKKLF
cdr3_nt: TGTGCCTTGTGGGAGGTGAAGTATAAGAAACTCTTT

clone_size: -
j_call: TRGJ1/TRGJ2
v_call: TRGV8
cdr3_aa: CATCFYYKKLF
cdr3_nt: TGTGCCACCTGTTTTTATTATAAGAAACTCTTT

clone_size: large
j_call: TRGJ1/TRGJ2
v_call: TRGV10
cdr3_aa: CAAWLYKKLF
cdr3_nt: TGTGCTGCGTGGTTGTATAAGAAACTCTTT

clone_size: -
j_call: TRGJ1/TRGJ2
v_call: TRGV2
cdr3_aa: CATWDAHSYYKKLF
cdr3_nt: TGTGCCACCTGGGATGCCCATTCGTATTATAAGAAACTCTTC